The clone carrying this TCR beta chain was seen ten or more times. The antigen is unknown. CDR1 is SGHTA, CDR2 FQGNSA, per germline. This CDR3 comprises 14 residues. V gave up 6 bases and J gave up 1 base, with 13 bases separating them. The record originates from a study of T cells after yellow fever vaccination. Study findings and constraints: Clonotypes shared by both compartments, CD4 and CD8, made up a small share.

TCRdb re-called the 5' RACE reads with MiXCR, one entry per CDR3 protein. The profile covers hundreds of thousands of distinct CDR3 sequences, with about 13% appearing a single time and roughly 13% taken by the ten largest. The V and J genes are TRBV7-2 and TRBJ2-7; perhaps TRBD1 as D (6 bases). Here the sequenced sample was PBMCs, taken on the day of the yellow fever booster vaccination. The receptor's source is a man aged 25 to 40 who received the YFV17D yellow fever vaccine. The CDR3 region is CASRTTGTSYEQYF. CDR3 coding DNA: TGTGCCAGCAGAACGACCGGGACATCCTACGAGCAGTACTTC.